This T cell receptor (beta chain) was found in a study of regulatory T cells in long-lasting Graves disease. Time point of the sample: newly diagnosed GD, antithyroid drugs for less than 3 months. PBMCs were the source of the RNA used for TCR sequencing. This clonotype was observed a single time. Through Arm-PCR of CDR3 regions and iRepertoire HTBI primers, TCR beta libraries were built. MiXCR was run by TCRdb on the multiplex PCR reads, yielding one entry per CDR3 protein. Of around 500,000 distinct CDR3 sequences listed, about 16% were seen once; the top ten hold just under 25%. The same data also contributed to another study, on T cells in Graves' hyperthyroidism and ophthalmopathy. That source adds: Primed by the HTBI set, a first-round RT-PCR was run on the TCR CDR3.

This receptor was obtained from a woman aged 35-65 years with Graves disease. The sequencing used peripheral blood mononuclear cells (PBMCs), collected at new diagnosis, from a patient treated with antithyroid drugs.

CDR3 coding DNA: TGTGCCAGCAGCTTCAACCAGGGGCTCTCTCCTAACTATGGCTACACCTTC. Residues: CASSFNQGLSPNYGYTF. The J gene is TRBJ1-2, the V gene TRBV7-2, with D possibly being TRBD1 (6 bases). The CDR3 covers 17 residues. V was cut by 3 bases and J by 0 bases, with 17 bases left in between. The germline CDR1 and CDR2 sequences are SGHTA and FQGNSA.